This TCR beta chain came from a study of T cell changes during pregnancy in multiple sclerosis. This clone is a singleton in its sample. Data came from immunoSEQ multiplex PCR; TCRdb stores just in-frame clones and leaves some out. The sample has 58,000 or so clones; about 90% are singletons. This CDR3 spans 16 amino acids. Germline V gives CDR1 SGHTA, CDR2 FQGNSA. The J segment lost 8 bases and the V segment lost 1 base, leaving 9 bases of the junction unmatched. The rearrangement joins TRBV7-2 to TRBJ2-7; 12 positions agree with TRBD2. The clonotype was recovered from a female donor with multiple sclerosis, enrolled in a pregnancy study. The input for sequencing was CD4+ T cells from peripheral blood mononuclear cells, taken in the third trimester of pregnancy. The CDR3 region has the DNA TGTGCCAGCAGCTTAGAGGGGGCTAGCGGGGGGGCCCAGCAGTACTTC. It yields the protein CASSLEGASGGAQQYF.